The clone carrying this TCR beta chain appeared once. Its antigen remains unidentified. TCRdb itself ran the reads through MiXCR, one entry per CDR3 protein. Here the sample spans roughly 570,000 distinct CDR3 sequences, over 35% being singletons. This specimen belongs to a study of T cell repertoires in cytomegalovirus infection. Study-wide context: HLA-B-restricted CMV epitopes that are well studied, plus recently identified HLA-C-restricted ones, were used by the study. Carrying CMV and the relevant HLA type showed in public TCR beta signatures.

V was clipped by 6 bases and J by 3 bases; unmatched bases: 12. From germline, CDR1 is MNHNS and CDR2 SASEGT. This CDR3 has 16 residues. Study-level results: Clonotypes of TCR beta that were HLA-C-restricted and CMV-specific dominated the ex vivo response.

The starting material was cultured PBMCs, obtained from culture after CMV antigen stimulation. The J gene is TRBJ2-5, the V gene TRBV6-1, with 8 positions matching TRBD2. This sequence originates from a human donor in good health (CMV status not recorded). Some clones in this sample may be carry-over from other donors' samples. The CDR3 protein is CASRPTGGAPKETQYF. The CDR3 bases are TGTGCCAGCAGACCGACGGGGGGGGCCCCTAAAGAGACCCAGTACTTC.